This entry lists 27 T cell receptor beta chains sequenced from one sample in a study of cytomegalovirus exposure and HLA in healthy donors. The PCR was carried out with 60 Vbeta primers and 13 Jbeta primers. TCRdb keeps only in-frame clones here, not all; method: immunoSEQ multiplex PCR. The table lists over 200,000 clones. Input material: PBMCs. The receptors come from a woman aged 25-40 years in good health and CMV-seropositive.

The genes are TRBV5-1 and TRBJ2-7; D is unresolved. Germline CDR1 is SGHRS and CDR2 is YFSETQ. CDR3 size: 12 residues. V lost 4 bases to trimming and J lost 0 bases, with 5 bases between them. Here the CDR3 DNA reads TGCGCCAGCAGCATTAGCTCCTACGAGCAGTACTTC. It codes for CASSISSYEQYF.

This sequence joins TRBV20-1 and TRBJ2-3; D remains ambiguous. The germline CDR1 and CDR2 sequences are DFQATT and SNEGSKA (reference sequence). The CDR3 totals 10 residues. The DNA of the CDR3 is TGCAGCGGTTATGAAGATACGCAGTATTTT. As protein: CSGYEDTQYF.

The chain joins TRBV5-6 to TRBJ2-2; D is possibly TRBD2 (5 bases). The CDR3 is 16 residues long. The germline V and J ends were trimmed by 2 bases and 2 bases, with 13 bases remaining between them. Germline CDR1 SGHDT, CDR2 YYEEEE. The CDR3 DNA sequence: TGTGCCAGCAGCTTTTGGAGCGGTAGTAACACCGGGGAGCTGTTTTTT. Residues: CASSFWSGSNTGELFF.

The rearrangement uses TRBV6-5 and TRBJ1-5, with D unclear. V lost 6 bases and J 0 bases, leaving 9 bases between the germline ends. CDR1 and CDR2 from the germline V gene are MNHEY and SVGAGI. The CDR3 contains 14 residues. CDR3 protein: CASSRYSSNQPQHF. The CDR3 DNA follows: TGTGCCAGCAGCCGCTACAGTAGCAATCAGCCCCAGCATTTT.

The chain uses TRBV5-6 and TRBJ1-1; 10 nucleotides align to TRBD1. The CDR3 is 14 residues long. In germline, CDR1 is SGHDT, CDR2 YYEEEE. The V segment lost 5 bases and the J segment 4 bases; nucleotides outside the gene matches: 5. DNA for the CDR3: TGTGCCAGCAGGACAGGGGGCTTGAGCACTGAAGCTTTCTTT. Its translation: CASRTGGLSTEAFF.

The chain combines TRBV13 with TRBJ2-3; 10 bases are a match to TRBD2. This CDR3 is built from 16 residues. After removal of 5 bases from V and 3 bases from J, the junction contained 8 bases not matched to a gene. Germline values: CDR1 PRHDT, CDR2 FYEKMQ (reference sequence). CDR3 protein: CASSTRLAGVTDTQYF. The CDR3 DNA reads TGTGCCAGCAGCACCCGGCTAGCGGGAGTGACAGATACGCAGTATTTT.

The rearrangement joins TRBV2 to TRBJ2-2, with a possible D match to TRBD1 (6 bases). Trimming left V 4 bases short and J 8 bases short, with 14 bases between. The V gene's germline CDR1 is SNHLY and CDR2 FYNNEI. This CDR3 has 14 amino acids. CDR3 amino acids: CASSGQGNGGELFF. CDR3 sequence (DNA): TGTGCCAGCAGTGGGCAGGGGAATGGTGGGGAGCTGTTTTTT.

This sequence joins TRBV6-1 and TRBJ2-2, with TRBD2 matching over 10 bases. Germline CDR1 and CDR2: MNHNS and SASEGT. The CDR3 length is 15 residues. Unmatched junction bases numbered 5, after V lost 2 bases and J lost 8 bases. The CDR3 nucleotides read TGTGCCAGCAGTGAAAGGACTAGCGGTGCTGGGGAGCTGTTTTTT. Amino acids: CASSERTSGAGELFF.

The rearrangement joins TRBV12-5 to TRBJ1-1; no definite D call. Trimming removed 3 bases from V and 0 bases from J, with 11 bases in between. Germline CDR1 LGHNT, CDR2 FRNRAP. The CDR3 loop spans 15 amino acids. The CDR3 bases are TGTGCTAGTGGTTTATTTGGCACCATGAACACTGAAGCTTTCTTT. It codes for CASGLFGTMNTEAFF. Full variable domain (missing parts from reference TRBV12-5 and TRBJ1-1): DARVTQTPRHKVTEMGQEVTMRCQPILGHNTVFWYRQTMMQGLELLAYFRNRAPLDDSGMPKDRFSAEMPDATLATLKIQPSEPRDSAVYFCASGLFGTMNTEAFFGQGTRLTVV.

The V gene is TRBV29-1, the J gene TRBJ2-3, with TRBD1 matching over 7 bases. Germline V gene data show CDR1 as SQVTM and CDR2 as ANQGSEA. The trim removed 8 bases at V and 2 bases at J, leaving 10 bases unmatched. The CDR3 totals 14 residues. The chain's CDR3 is CSPQTGRITDTQYF. CDR3 sequence (DNA): TGCAGCCCGCAGACAGGGAGAATCACAGATACGCAGTATTTT.

The chain is built from TRBV30 and TRBJ1-5, with 7 nucleotides matching TRBD1. This CDR3 region has 14 residues. From germline, CDR1 is GTSNPN and CDR2 SVGIG (reference sequence). V gave up 3 bases and J gave up 5 bases; unmatched junction bases: 7. The CDR3: CAWSGQADYQPQHF. The CDR3 bases are TGTGCCTGGAGCGGACAGGCGGATTATCAGCCCCAGCATTTT.

The J gene is TRBJ2-5, the V gene TRBV19; no firm D call. The J call may be mistaken, given a closer DNA end match to TRBJ2-7. Germline lookup yields CDR1 LNHDA and CDR2 SQIVND (reference sequence). The CDR3 sequence is 11 residues long. The CDR3 nucleotides read TGTGCCAGTACCAATTCCTACGAGCAGTACTTC. It yields the protein CASTNSYEQYF.

The genes are TRBV7-7 and TRBJ2-3, with 11 positions matching TRBD2. Trimming removed 6 bases from V and 0 bases from J; junction bases left unmatched: 5. Looked up from germline, CDR1 is SSHAT and CDR2 is FNYEAQ (reference sequence). This CDR3 is built from 16 residues. CDR3 region: CASSPGTSGSTDTQYF. The CDR3 DNA reads as TGTGCCAGCAGTCCCGGGACTAGCGGTAGCACAGATACGCAGTATTTT.

The chain uses TRBV4-1 and TRBJ1-1; 9 bases fit TRBD1. Germline CDR1 is MGHRA and CDR2 is YSYEKL. The CDR3 is made up of 15 amino acids. V lost 4 bases, J lost 6 bases, and 9 bases stayed unmatched. In DNA, the CDR3 is TGCGCCAGCAGCCGGCAGACAGGGGGGTTCGCTGAAGCTTTCTTT. Its protein product is CASSRQTGGFAEAFF.

The chain has TRBV2 and TRBJ1-1; possibly TRBD1 for D (5 bases). CDR1 is SNHLY, CDR2 FYNNEI, per germline. The CDR3 is made up of 11 amino acids. V gave up 6 bases and J gave up 10 bases, with 12 bases separating them. The CDR3 DNA sequence: TGTGCCAGCAGGGACATTACGGGAGCTTTCTTT. Its translation: CASRDITGAFF.

This rearrangement joins TRBV10-2 to TRBJ1-1; 7 bases fit TRBD1. In germline, CDR1 is WSHSY, CDR2 SAAADI. The CDR3 is made up of 13 amino acids. Losses at the gene ends were 0 bases for V and 7 bases for J; bases not matched to a gene: 2. CDR3 residues: CASSESQGVEAFF. The CDR3 DNA reads TGCGCCAGCAGTGAGTCCCAGGGGGTTGAAGCTTTCTTT.

This chain uses TRBV5-1 with TRBJ2-7; 8 nucleotides align to TRBD1. V gave up 4 bases and J gave up 3 bases; unmatched junction bases: 6. The CDR3 has 14 amino acids. Germline V lookup: CDR1 SGHRS, CDR2 YFSETQ. The CDR3 DNA reads as TGCGCCAGCAGCCAAACAGGGGGTAGCTACGAGCAGTACTTC. Its protein product is CASSQTGGSYEQYF.

The chain uses TRBV18 and TRBJ2-2, with 7 bases matching TRBD1. The junction had 2 bases not matched to a gene; V was cut back by 3 bases and J by 4 bases. Germline V CDR1 and CDR2: KGHSH, LQKENI. There are 14 residues in the CDR3. CDR3 sequence reads: CASSPGQITGELFF. DNA for the CDR3: TGTGCCAGCTCACCGGGACAGATCACCGGGGAGCTGTTTTTT.

The J gene is TRBJ1-6, the V gene TRBV9; D is unresolved. Looked up from germline, CDR1 is SGDLS and CDR2 is YYNGEE. V lost 2 bases and J 8 bases, leaving 8 bases between the germline ends. The CDR3 is made up of 13 amino acids. This CDR3 reads CASSVTGDSPLHF. CDR3 nucleotide sequence: TGTGCCAGCAGCGTGACCGGGGATTCACCCCTCCACTTT.

The chain links TRBV11-3 to TRBJ2-2, with TRBD1 as a possible D gene (5 bases). The CDR3 totals 15 residues. Germline CDR1 SGHNT, CDR2 YENEEA. V lost 0 bases to trimming and J lost 1 base, with 6 bases between them. The CDR3 nucleotides are TGTGCCAGCAGCTTAGATCAGGGGAACACCGGGGAGCTGTTTTTT. Translation gives CASSLDQGNTGELFF. The full variable domain, completed using reference TRBV11-3 and TRBJ2-2, is EAGVVQSPRYKIIEKKQPVAFWCNPISGHNTLYWYLQNLGQGPELLIRYENEEAVDDSQLPKDRFSAERLKGVDSTLKIQPAELGDSAVYLCASSLDQGNTGELFFGEGSRLTVL.

The chain is built from TRBV2 and TRBJ1-6; perhaps TRBD1 as D (6 bases). The CDR3 runs 13 residues. In germline, CDR1 is SNHLY, CDR2 FYNNEI. Trimming shortened V by 8 bases and J by 10 bases, and 15 bases separated the two germline ends. CDR3 nucleotides: TGTGCCAGCGAACAGGGAAGTGGGTCACCCCTCCACTTT. This encodes CASEQGSGSPLHF.

V gene TRBV28 combines with J gene TRBJ2-7; possible D gene TRBD2, 7 bases. The V gene lost 5 bases and the J gene lost 4 bases, with 12 bases spanning the gap. This CDR3 spans 13 amino acids. CDR1 MDHEN and CDR2 SYDVKM come from the germline V gene. The CDR3: CASSPRGAYEQYF. As DNA, the CDR3 is TGTGCCAGCAGTCCTCGGGGGGCATACGAGCAGTACTTC.

The V gene is TRBV27, the J gene TRBJ1-1, with a possible D match to TRBD1 (5 bases). Trimming removed 7 bases from V and 7 bases from J, with 16 bases in between. There are 13 residues in the CDR3. Looked up from germline, CDR1 is MNHEY and CDR2 is SMNVEV (reference sequence). The CDR3 protein is CASNSGGLGEAFF. As DNA, the CDR3 is TGTGCCAGCAATTCTGGGGGGTTGGGTGAAGCTTTCTTT.

V and J are TRBV6-1 and TRBJ2-1; 8 positions match TRBD2. The CDR3 has 16 residues. The V and J ends lost 3 bases and 4 bases, in that order; junction bases with no gene match: 8. Looked up from germline, CDR1 is MNHNS and CDR2 is SASEGT. CDR3 region: CASSEVTSGYYNEQFF. The CDR3 DNA is TGTGCCAGCAGTGAGGTCACTAGCGGATATTACAATGAGCAGTTCTTC.

Remarks on this clone: Germline is not matched at one junction end, which may reflect a read error. The chain is built from TRBV2 and TRBJ1-4; 8 bases match TRBD1. Germline loops: CDR1 SNHLY, CDR2 FYNNEI. The CDR3 is 12 amino acids. The CDR3 coding sequence is TGTGCCAGCAGACCCGACCCGGACAGGGCCTCCTTT. It codes for CASRPDPDRASF.

The chain combines TRBV27 with TRBJ2-3, with 16 bases lining up with TRBD2. This CDR3 region has 21 residues. Germline V gene sequence: CDR1 MNHEY, CDR2 SMNVEV (reference sequence). Trimming at V came to 0 bases and at J to 2 bases, leaving 11 bases not matched to a gene. The CDR3 protein is CASSLSRGLAGGTQTTDTQYF. The CDR3 DNA sequence: TGTGCCAGCAGTTTATCGCGGGGACTAGCGGGAGGGACTCAGACCACAGATACGCAGTATTTT.

The J gene is TRBJ2-5, the V gene TRBV5-4, with 8 positions matching TRBD1. The length of the CDR3 is 15 residues. The V and J ends lost 2 bases and 3 bases, in that order; junction bases with no gene match: 6. Germline V gives CDR1 SGHNT, CDR2 YYREEE (reference sequence). The CDR3 here is CASSLAQGAKETQYF. DNA of the CDR3: TGTGCCAGCAGCTTAGCTCAGGGGGCGAAAGAGACCCAGTACTTC.